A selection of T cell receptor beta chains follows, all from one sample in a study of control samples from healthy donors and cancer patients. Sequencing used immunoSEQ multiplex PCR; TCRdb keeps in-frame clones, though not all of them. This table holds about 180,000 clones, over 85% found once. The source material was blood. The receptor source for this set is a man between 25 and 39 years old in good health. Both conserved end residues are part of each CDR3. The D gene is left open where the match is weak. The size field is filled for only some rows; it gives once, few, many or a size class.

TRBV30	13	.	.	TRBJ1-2	TGTGCCTGGAGTGTAGGCCCGAGAGCTGGCTACACCTTC	CAWSVGPRAGYTF
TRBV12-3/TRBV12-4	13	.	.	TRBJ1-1	TGTGCCAGCAGTTTGGAGGCCTGGGGGGGAGCTTTCTTT	CASSLEAWGGAFF
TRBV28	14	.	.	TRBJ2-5	TGTGCCAGCAGTTTAGGTGGCAGCCAAGAGACCCAGTACTTC	CASSLGGSQETQYF
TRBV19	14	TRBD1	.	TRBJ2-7	TGTGCCAGTAACCCGACAGGGCTCACCTACGAGCAGTACTTC	CASNPTGLTYEQYF
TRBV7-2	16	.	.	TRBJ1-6	TGTGCCAGCAGCATCAGGGTGGGAGGGTATAATTCACCCCTCCACTTT	CASSIRVGGYNSPLHF
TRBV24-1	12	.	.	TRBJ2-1	TGTGCCACCAGAGGACCCGGTAATGAGCAGTTCTTC	CATRGPGNEQFF
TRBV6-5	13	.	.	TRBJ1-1	TGTGCCAGCAGCACCGGGAGGAACACTGAAGCTTTCTTT	CASSTGRNTEAFF
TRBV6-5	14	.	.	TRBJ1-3	TGTGCCAGCAAACTACACGGGTCTGGAAACACCATATATTTT	CASKLHGSGNTIYF
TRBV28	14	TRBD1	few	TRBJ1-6	TGTGCCAGCAGTGGACAGGGTTTTGGTTCACCCCTCCACTTT	CASSGQGFGSPLHF
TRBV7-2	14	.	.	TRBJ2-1	TGTGCCAGCAGCACCAGGAGTTCCTACAATGAGCAGTTCTTC	CASSTRSSYNEQFF
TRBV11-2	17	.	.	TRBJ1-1	TGTGCCAGCAGCTTAGTACCCCCAACAGGGTTGAACACTGAAGCTTTCTTT	CASSLVPPTGLNTEAFF
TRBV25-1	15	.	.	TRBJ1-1	TGTGCCAGCAGGGTGGGGGTGTTGGGGAGAATGGAAGCTTTCTTT	CASRVGVLGRMEAFF
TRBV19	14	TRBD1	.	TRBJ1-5	TGTGCCAGTACCGAGGACAGGGAGTACCAGCCCCAGCATTTT	CASTEDREYQPQHF
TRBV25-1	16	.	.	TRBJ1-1	TGTGCCAGCAGTGATGTCGGGAGGGGGGTGAACACTGAAGCTTTCTTT	CASSDVGRGVNTEAFF
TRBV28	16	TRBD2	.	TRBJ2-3	TGTGCCAGCAGAACTTCTAGCGGGAGGCCGCGGGATACGCAGTATTTT	CASRTSSGRPRDTQYF
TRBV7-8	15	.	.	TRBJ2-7	TGTGCCAGCAGCTCCTTAGCCCTTAGCTCCTACGAGCAGTACTTC	CASSSLALSSYEQYF
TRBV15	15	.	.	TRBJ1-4	TGTGCCACCAGCCCTCGACAGGCATCTAATGAAAAACTGTTTTTT	CATSPRQASNEKLFF
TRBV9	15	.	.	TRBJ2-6	TGTGCCAGCAGTAGAGAGAGCTCTGGGGCCAACGTCCTGACTTTC	CASSRESSGANVLTF
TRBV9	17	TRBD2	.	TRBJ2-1	TGTGCCAGCAGCGCCCGAGCCGGGACGGGAGGGCCGGGTGAGCAGTTCTTC	CASSARAGTGGPGEQFF
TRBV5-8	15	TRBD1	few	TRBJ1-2	TGTGCCAGCAGCTTTTCGGGACAGGGTATCTATGGCTACACCTTC	CASSFSGQGIYGYTF
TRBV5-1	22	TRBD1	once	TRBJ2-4	TGCGCCAGCAGCTTGGGTTATAGCCAAGACAGGGGGCTAAGAGGGGCCAAAAACATTCAGTACTTC	CASSLGYSQDRGLRGAKNIQYF
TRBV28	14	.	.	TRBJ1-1	TGTGCCAGCAGGACAGAGCCCCTGGGCACTGAAGCTTTCTTT	CASRTEPLGTEAFF
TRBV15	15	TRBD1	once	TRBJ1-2	TGTGCCACCAGCCTTGATATGGACAGGGAAACTGGCTACACCTTC	CATSLDMDRETGYTF
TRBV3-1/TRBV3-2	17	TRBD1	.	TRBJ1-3	TGTGCCAGCAGCAAGACAGGGGATACGGGCTCTGGAAACACCATATATTTT	CASSKTGDTGSGNTIYF
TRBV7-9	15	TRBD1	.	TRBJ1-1	TGTGCCAGCAGCTTAGGGGCAGGGGGGAACACTGAAGCTTTCTTT	CASSLGAGGNTEAFF
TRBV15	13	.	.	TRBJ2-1	TGTGCCACCAGCAGAGATGACGGGCCTATACAGTTCTTC	CATSRDDGPIQFF
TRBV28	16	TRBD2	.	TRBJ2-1	TGTGCCAGCAGTTGGGTCGGAGCGGGAGGGTACAATGAGCAGTTCTTC	CASSWVGAGGYNEQFF
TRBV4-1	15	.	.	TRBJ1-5	TGCGCCAGCAGCCAACTGAGCTATAGCAATCAGCCCCAGCATTTT	CASSQLSYSNQPQHF
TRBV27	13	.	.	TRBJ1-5	TGTGCCAGCAGTAGGGGTAGCAATCAGCCCCAGCATTTT	CASSRGSNQPQHF
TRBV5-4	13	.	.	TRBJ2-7	TGTGCCAGCAGCTTGGACAGAGGCTATGGGCAGTACTTC	CASSLDRGYGQYF
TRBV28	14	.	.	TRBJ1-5	TGTGCCAGCAGTTCCGCCGGGACCCCGAAGCCCCAGCATTTT	CASSSAGTPKPQHF
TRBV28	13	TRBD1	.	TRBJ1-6	TGTGCCAGCGGACAGGGCATGGATTCACCCCTCCACTTT	CASGQGMDSPLHF
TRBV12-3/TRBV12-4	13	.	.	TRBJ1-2	TGTGCCAGCAGTTTAGGGCAGACTTATGGCTACACCTTC	CASSLGQTYGYTF
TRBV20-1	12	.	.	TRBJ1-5	TGCAGTGCTAGTGCGGTGCGGCAGCCCCAGCATTTT	CSASAVRQPQHF
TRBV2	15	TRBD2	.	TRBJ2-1	TGTGCCAGCAGTGAAGACGGGGGGGCCCAAAATGAGCAGTTCTTC	CASSEDGGAQNEQFF
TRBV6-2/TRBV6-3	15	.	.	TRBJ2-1	TGTGCCAGCAGTCGGTATTCTAGTTCCAGCAATGAGCAGTTCTTC	CASSRYSSSSNEQFF
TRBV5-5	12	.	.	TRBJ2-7	TGTGCCAGCAGCTTGGAAGCCTACGAGCAGTACTTC	CASSLEAYEQYF
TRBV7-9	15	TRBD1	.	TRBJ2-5	TGTGCCAGCAGCTCCAGACAACAGGGGGAAGAGACCCAGTACTTC	CASSSRQQGEETQYF
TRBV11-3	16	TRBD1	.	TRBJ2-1	TGTGCCAGCAGCCCGATAACCGGGACAGCCTACAATGAGCAGTTCTTC	CASSPITGTAYNEQFF
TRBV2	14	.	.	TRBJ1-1	TGTGCCAGCAGTACGACAGAGATGAACACTGAAGCTTTCTTT	CASSTTEMNTEAFF
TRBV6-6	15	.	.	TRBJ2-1	TGTGCCAGCAGGAGGGAGCAGTTATATCAAAATGAGCAGTTCTTC	CASRREQLYQNEQFF
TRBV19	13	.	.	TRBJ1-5	TGTGCCAGTAGTGAGGGCTTCAATCAGCCCCAGCATTTT	CASSEGFNQPQHF
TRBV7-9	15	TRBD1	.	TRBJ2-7	TGTGCCAGCAGCGGGACCGGGACAGGATCCTACGAGCAGTACTTC	CASSGTGTGSYEQYF
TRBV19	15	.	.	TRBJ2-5	TGTGCCAGTAATTGGGGGGATCGGGACTCAGAGACCCAGTACTTC	CASNWGDRDSETQYF
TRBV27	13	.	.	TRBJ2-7	TGTGCCAGCAGCCCGTCCTTCTCCTACGAGCAGTACTTC	CASSPSFSYEQYF
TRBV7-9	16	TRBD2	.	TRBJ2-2	TGTGCCAGCAGCCGTTTGACTAGCGGGGGCCCCGGGGAGCTGTTTTTT	CASSRLTSGGPGELFF
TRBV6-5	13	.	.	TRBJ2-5	TGTGCCAGCAGGCTGGACGGCCAAGAGACCCAGTACTTC	CASRLDGQETQYF
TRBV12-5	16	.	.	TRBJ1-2	TGTGCTAGTGGTTTAAGCCGCGAGGCCGATCAATATGGCTACACCTTC	CASGLSREADQYGYTF
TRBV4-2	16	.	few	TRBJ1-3	TGTGCCAGCAGCCAAGAAATTGACCTCTCTGGAAACACCATATATTTT	CASSQEIDLSGNTIYF
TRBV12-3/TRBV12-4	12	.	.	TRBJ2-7	TGTGCCAGCAGCCCCACTAGCTACGAGCAGTACTTC	CASSPTSYEQYF
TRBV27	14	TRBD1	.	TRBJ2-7	TGTGCCAGCAGTTACGGGACAGGGGGGTACGAGCAGTACTTC	CASSYGTGGYEQYF
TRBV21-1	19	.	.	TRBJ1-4	TGTGCCAGCACCAACCTCTACCGGGACAGGGGGCCCGAAGGCGAAAAACTGTTTTTT	CASTNLYRDRGPEGEKLFF
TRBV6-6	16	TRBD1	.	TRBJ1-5	TGTGCCAGCAGTTACGGCCTCGGGACAGTGGACCAGCCCCAGCATTTT	CASSYGLGTVDQPQHF